Listed here is a single T cell receptor beta chain. Its target is not known. The data derive from a study of a mutant IDH1 vaccine in newly diagnosed glioma. Regarding the study as a whole: Any relationship between pseudoprogression and changes in top peripheral T cell clonotypes seemed absent.

Time point here: week 35, safety follow-up. Topical imiquimod accompanied each vaccine dose, which consisted of 300 ug of mutant IDH1 20-mer peptide. Profiling relied on immunoSEQ multiplex PCR, and the TCRdb table lists in-frame clones only, not all of them. This table has around 32,000 clones, about four fifths appearing once. The CDR3 has 17 residues. Trimming cost V 10 bases and J 0 bases, with 24 bases left between them. Germline CDR1 reads SNHLY; CDR2 reads FYNNEI. The receptor comes from a woman younger than 35 with glioma. The chain carries TRBV2 and TRBJ1-1; possible D gene TRBD1, 5 bases. The sample here was PBMCs, taken from a glioma patient whose treatment included an IDH1 peptide vaccine. The CDR3, as DNA: TGTGCCACCCCCCGGGGGGTGGGGGGGGAGATGAACACTGAAGCTTTCTTT. Amino acids: CATPRGVGGEMNTEAFF.